This TCR beta chain is from a study of shared clonotypes between healthy human individuals. At a deep level, the assay was run. Repertoires were generated with immunoSEQ multiplex PCR, while TCRdb's copy carries only in-frame clones and drops some. The sample holds 2 million to 2.5 million clones, approximately 94% seen once. Germline lookup yields CDR1 KGHSH and CDR2 LQKENI. Trimming took 6 bases from V and 7 from J; bases not matched to a gene: 7. The CDR3 is 14 residues long. This chain connects TRBV18 to TRBJ1-4, with TRBD1 matching over 8 bases. Source material: naive CD4+ T cells sorted from blood. Subset noted: CD45RA+ positively selected. This TCR came from a man aged 18 to 30 in good health. The CDR3 spells CASSSDRGSEKLFF. The CDR3 DNA reads as TGTGCCAGCTCCTCCGACAGGGGCTCTGAAAAACTGTTTTTT.